This T cell receptor beta chain was recovered during a study of T cell clonality in common variable immunodeficiency. This clone was picked up many times. TCRdb's table, derived via immunoSEQ multiplex PCR, lists solely in-frame clones and lacks some. The record shows tens of thousands of clones for this sample, with no singletons present. Sequencing input: peripheral blood mononuclear cells. The clonotype comes from a person aged 18 to 75 in good health.

The sequenced part of the CDR3 DNA is TGTGCCAGCAGCTTACATGCGGCAGATCAGCCC. This encodes CASSLHAADQP. The entire CDR3 is CASSLHAADQPQHF. The chain uses TRBV7-2 and TRBJ1-5; D is unclear. Sequencing ends 3 residues short of the CDR3 end; the germline J gene provides the rest. CDR1 is SGHTA and CDR2 is FQGNSA in the germline V gene. The CDR3 contains 14 residues. Trimming removed 2 bases at V and 5 bases at J, with 10 bases between.